Included here is one T cell receptor beta chain sequence, with context. These data belong to a study of blood T cell repertoires in COVID-19. The wider study: Sites across the United States, Italy and Spain contributed samples from acute and convalescent COVID-19. PBMCs, B-cell-depleted T cells, or T cells provided the cDNA or gDNA that made up the material.

Authors' data handling: Estimation of nucleated cell counts was performed using reference gene primer amplification. Sequencing was performed with immunoSEQ multiplex PCR; in TCRdb, only in-frame clones are kept and a portion is missing. The DNA gave D and trimming, while V, J and clone size come from that table. The sample yields about 190,000 clones, about 77% seen once. Germline V gene sequence: CDR1 MNHEY, CDR2 SMNVEV (reference sequence). Trimming left V 3 bases short and J 4 bases short, with 12 bases between. This CDR3 is 14 amino acids long. Sample: peripheral blood. The V call is TRBV27, the J call TRBJ1-1, with a possible D match to TRBD1 (5 bases). This TCR came from a woman aged 80 or over with active or convalescent COVID-19. CDR3 sequence (DNA): TGTGCCAGCAGTTTTGGGGGGGTAGGCACTGAAGCTTTCTTT. The encoded protein is CASSFGGVGTEAFF.